One sample yielded the 25 T cell receptor beta chains listed below, sequenced in a study of blood T cell repertoires in COVID-19. Sequenced by immunoSEQ multiplex PCR; TCRdb stores in-frame clones only, minus some. The table lists over 95,000 clones, about 88% of them singletons. Specimen: peripheral blood. The receptor source for this set is a woman in her 70s who had recovered from COVID-19.

J is TRBJ2-3 and V is TRBV19; no clear D gene. Germline CDR1 and CDR2: LNHDA and SQIVND (reference sequence). The CDR3 covers 15 residues. Trimming left V 0 bases short and J 6 bases short, with 13 bases between. CDR3 sequence reads: CASSIDLESTDTQYF. In nucleotides, the CDR3 is TGTGCCAGTAGTATAGATTTAGAGAGTACGGATACGCAGTATTTT.

This clone was observed once. V is TRBV7-3 and J is TRBJ2-5; the match to TRBD2 covers 9 bases. The CDR3 contains 16 residues. The germline gives CDR1 SGHTA, CDR2 FQGTGA. Trimming cost V 4 bases and J 1 base; bases outside gene matches: 7. CDR3 nucleotide sequence: TGTGCCAGCAGCTCTAGGGCTAGCGGGGCCCAAGAGACCCAGTACTTC. It encodes CASSSRASGAQETQYF.

CDR3 DNA sequence: TGTGCCAGCAGCCGGGGACAGGGTAATTCACCCCTCCACTTT. This codes for CASSRGQGNSPLHF. The chain combines TRBV13 with TRBJ1-6; 9 bases are shared with TRBD1. In germline, CDR1 is PRHDT, CDR2 FYEKMQ (reference sequence). CDR3 size: 14 residues. V lost 5 bases and J lost 6; bases outside the gene matches: 2.

V and J are TRBV28 and TRBJ2-7, with D possibly TRBD2 on 7 matching bases. Trimming shortened V by 7 bases and J by 4 bases, and 17 bases separated the two germline ends. Per germline, CDR1 MDHEN and CDR2 SYDVKM. The CDR3 is 14 residues long. CDR3 coding DNA: TGTGCCAGCACCCCAGGGGAGGGGCGGTACGAGCAGTACTTC. Amino acids: CASTPGEGRYEQYF.

The count of this clone is one. This chain joins TRBV7-2 and TRBJ1-6; TRBD1 might be the D (6 bases). Trimming took off 2 bases at V and 4 bases at J, with 12 bases between the two ends. CDR1 is SGHTA and CDR2 is FQGNSA in the germline V gene. This CDR3 is 16 amino acids long. This CDR3 is CASSLRGGPYNSPLHF. The CDR3 region has the DNA TGTGCCAGCAGCTTACGGGGGGGCCCATATAATTCACCCCTCCACTTT.

There are a few counts of this clone. The rearrangement uses TRBV3-1 (or the pseudogene TRBV3-2) and TRBJ1-2, with D perhaps TRBD1 (5 bases). Per the germline V gene, CDR1 is LGHDT and CDR2 is YNNKEL (reference sequence). This CDR3 region has 16 residues. The germline V and J ends were trimmed by 0 bases and 0 bases, with 11 bases remaining between them. CDR3 sequence (DNA): TGTGCCAGCAGCCAAGAAGGACAATTAGCTAACTATGGCTACACCTTC. Encoded protein: CASSQEGQLANYGYTF.

J is TRBJ2-2 and V is TRBV7-3; D remains ambiguous. Between the trimmed V and J ends, which lost 5 bases and 5 bases, there was a span of 9 bases. This CDR3 spans 13 amino acids. Germline V gene sequence: CDR1 SGHTA, CDR2 FQGTGA. CDR3: CASSPDRTGELFF. CDR3 coding DNA: TGTGCCAGCAGCCCTGATCGGACCGGGGAGCTGTTTTTT.

J is TRBJ1-3 and V is TRBV28; TRBD1 aligns across 8 bases. This CDR3 is 16 amino acids long. The germline CDR1 and CDR2 sequences are MDHEN and SYDVKM. After removal of 8 bases from V and 4 bases from J, the junction contained 13 bases not matched to a gene. CDR3 nucleotide sequence: TGTGCCAGCGGACCTCCAGGGGGCGGACCCGGAAACACCATATATTTT. Protein: CASGPPGGGPGNTIYF.

The chain uses TRBV7-8 and TRBJ1-4; maybe TRBD1 (6 bases). The CDR3 contains 13 residues. The germline V and J ends were trimmed by 6 bases and 7 bases, with 12 bases remaining between them. Germline loops: CDR1 SGHVS, CDR2 FQNEAQ. This CDR3 reads CASRGAPGEKLFF. The CDR3 bases are TGTGCCAGCAGGGGGGCGCCTGGTGAAAAACTGTTTTTT. Looking up the rest from reference TRBV7-8 and TRBJ1-4 gives the full variable domain: GAGVSQSPRYKVAKRGQDVALRCDPISGHVSLFWYQQALGQGPEFLTYFQNEAQLDKSGLPSDRFFAERPEGSVSTLKIQRTQQEDSAVYLCASRGAPGEKLFFGSGTQLSVL.

Notes on this clone: This CDR3 is also generated by other DNA sequences in the sample. The chain is built from TRBV28 and TRBJ2-7, with D maybe TRBD2 (5 bases). Germline V gene lookup returns CDR1 MDHEN and CDR2 SYDVKM. The V end was cut by 2 bases, the J end by 7 bases, with 6 bases between. The CDR3 totals 11 residues. In nucleotides, the CDR3 is TGTGCCAGCAGTTTACGCGGGGAGCAGTACTTC. This encodes CASSLRGEQYF.

The chain joins TRBV11-2 to TRBJ2-5, with D perhaps matching TRBD2 (5 bases). The V end was cut by 4 bases, the J end by 2 bases, with 8 bases between. Germline CDR1 is SGHAT and CDR2 is FQNNGV. The CDR3 is 13 residues long. The CDR3 here is CASSSGIQETQYF. CDR3 sequence (DNA): TGTGCCAGCAGCTCCGGGATTCAAGAGACCCAGTACTTC.

J is TRBJ2-1 and V is TRBV5-4; 9 bases line up with TRBD2. The V gene's germline CDR1 is SGHNT and CDR2 YYREEE (reference sequence). J gave up 1 base and V 2 bases, and 4 bases lay outside the gene matches. The CDR3 is made up of 16 amino acids. CDR3 bases: TGTGCCAGCAGCTTCGGAGCGGGGGGTTCCTACAATGAGCAGTTCTTC. This sequence encodes CASSFGAGGSYNEQFF. The full variable domain, rest sourced from reference TRBV5-4 and TRBJ2-1, is ETGVTQSPTHLIKTRGQQVTLRCSSQSGHNTVSWYQQALGQGPQFIFQYYREEENGRGNFPPRFSGLQFPNYSSELNVNALELDDSALYLCASSFGAGGSYNEQFFGPGTRLTVL.

Sample share makes this clone medium-sized. The CDR3 sequence is CASSQDWGGRSSGSEYF. The CDR3 DNA reads as TGCGCCAGCAGCCAAGATTGGGGCGGTAGGAGCAGTGGGTCAGAGTACTTC. The genes are TRBV4-3 and TRBJ2-7, with a possible D match to TRBD1 (5 bases). The CDR3 sequence is 17 residues long. Trimming removed 0 bases from V and 11 bases from J, with 26 bases in between. The germline gives CDR1 LGHNA, CDR2 YSLEER.

The rearrangement joins TRBV6-2 or TRBV6-3 to TRBJ2-1, with TRBD2 matching over 8 bases. CDR1 MNHEY and CDR2 SVGEGT come from the germline V gene. The CDR3 is 15 residues long. The V segment lost 1 base and the J segment 8 bases; nucleotides outside the gene matches: 7. The CDR3 sequence is CASSYLRGAFDEQFF. In DNA form, the CDR3 reads TGTGCCAGCAGTTACTTGCGGGGGGCCTTTGATGAGCAGTTCTTC.

This sequence joins TRBV2 and TRBJ2-6; the D gene is possibly TRBD1 (6 bases). The CDR3 has 16 amino acids. V lost 4 bases and J 4 bases, leaving 14 bases between the germline ends. Germline CDR1 SNHLY, CDR2 FYNNEI. Written as DNA, the CDR3 is TGTGCCAGCAGTGGGGAACGAACAGGGGGGGCCAACGTCCTGACTTTC. Translating it yields CASSGERTGGANVLTF.

The rearrangement uses TRBV29-1 and TRBJ1-2, with 7 bases identical to TRBD1. Looked up from germline, CDR1 is SQVTM and CDR2 is ANQGSEA. V trimming: 7 bases; J trimming: 8 bases; junction bases outside the gene matches: 10. This CDR3 is built from 12 residues. The CDR3 nucleotides are TGCAGCGAGAGTCTTGTAGGGGGCGGCTACACCTTC. It codes for CSESLVGGGYTF. The full variable domain, rest sourced from reference TRBV29-1 and TRBJ1-2, is SAVISQKPSRDICQRGTSLTIQCQVDSQVTMMFWYRQQPGQSLTLIATANQGSEATYESGFVIDKFPISRPNLTFSTLTVSNMSPEDSSIYLCSESLVGGGYTFGSGTRLTVV.

The chain recombines TRBV15 with TRBJ2-7; a possible D gene is TRBD2 (6 bases). Germline CDR1 is LNHNV and CDR2 is YYDKDF (reference sequence). V was pared by 4 bases and J by 0 bases, with 13 bases between. The CDR3 covers 15 residues. This chain's CDR3 is CATSIGTGDSYEQYF. As DNA, the CDR3 is TGTGCCACCAGCATCGGGACTGGGGACTCCTACGAGCAGTACTTC.

The chain recombines TRBV12-3 or TRBV12-4 with TRBJ2-5; 7 bases fit TRBD2. CDR3 size: 13 residues. J was trimmed by 5 bases and V by 3 bases; bases with no gene match: 3. The CDR3 bases are TGTGCCAGCAGTTTGGGAGGGTGGGAGACCCAGTACTTC. Residues: CASSLGGWETQYF.

The chain combines TRBV24-1 with TRBJ2-3, with 7 positions matching TRBD1. This CDR3 comprises 14 residues. In germline, CDR1 is KGHDR, CDR2 SFDVKD. V shed 9 bases, J shed 4 bases, and the junction held 9 bases outside the gene matches. DNA for the CDR3: TGTGCCACCCGGACTGGGACAGATGCAGATACGCAGTATTTT. The encoded protein is CATRTGTDADTQYF.

The chain uses TRBV7-2 and TRBJ1-3; no reliable D call. The CDR3 extends over 16 amino acids. V lost 2 bases, J lost 2 bases, and 13 bases lay in between. Per germline, CDR1 SGHTA and CDR2 FQGNSA. The chain's CDR3 is CASSLWEGSAGNTIYF. The CDR3 DNA is TGTGCCAGCAGCTTATGGGAAGGGAGCGCTGGAAACACCATATATTTT.

This clone was seen only a few times. The CDR3 DNA reads TGTGCCAGCAGCTTAAAGGGGTCTAATGAAAAACTGTTTTTT. This translates into CASSLKGSNEKLFF. The chain recombines TRBV7-9 with TRBJ1-4; possibly TRBD1 for D (5 bases). Between the trimmed V and J ends, which lost 2 bases and 3 bases, there was a span of 7 bases. The CDR3 loop spans 14 amino acids. Germline values: CDR1 SEHNR, CDR2 FQNEAQ (reference sequence).

CDR3 sequence: CASSKNKTGTSGSYEQYF. DNA for the CDR3: TGTGCCAGCAGCAAAAATAAGACCGGGACTAGCGGTTCCTACGAGCAGTACTTC. The chain links TRBV21-1 to TRBJ2-7; the listed D gene, TRBD2, was not tested against the DNA. TRBV21-1 corresponds to a pseudogene. The length of the CDR3 is 18 residues.

This clone was seen a single time. DNA of the CDR3: TGCAGCGTTCTGGGGGGGGGCGGCGAGCAGTACTTC. Its translation: CSVLGGGGEQYF. This sequence joins TRBV29-1 and TRBJ2-7; tentative D call: TRBD2 (7 bases). This CDR3 region has 12 residues. V lost 5 bases and J lost 6, with 14 bases in between. Germline V lookup: CDR1 SQVTM, CDR2 ANQGSEA.

V usage is TRBV28 and J usage is TRBJ1-2; D perhaps matches TRBD1 (6 bases). The V end was cut by 5 bases, the J end by 3 bases, with 16 bases between. This CDR3 spans 15 amino acids. CDR1 MDHEN and CDR2 SYDVKM come from the germline V gene. The CDR3 loop reads CASSPKLRGHYGYTF. In DNA form, the CDR3 reads TGTGCCAGCAGTCCCAAGCTCAGGGGACACTATGGCTACACCTTC.

The CDR3 DNA is TGTGCCAGCAGCTTAGCGGGCAGGGGCTCCGGGGCCAACGTCCTGACTTTC. This gives the protein CASSLAGRGSGANVLTF. The chain recombines TRBV7-9 with TRBJ2-6, with D maybe TRBD1 (6 bases). The ends were cut back, 0 bases at V and 4 bases at J, with 13 bases in the middle. CDR3 length equals 17 residues. CDR1 and CDR2 from the germline V gene are SEHNR and FQNEAQ (reference sequence).